This T cell receptor (beta chain) is drawn from a study of T cell clusters in autoimmune cytopenias (dated by TCRdb to the late 2010s). Turning to the overall study: A median TRB sequencing depth of 50,000 or so reads per sample was reached, and a median of roughly 2,500 distinct TRB clonotypes per sample was obtained. The goal of the study was to find out whether patients with autoimmune cytopenia have a disease-specific immune repertoire signature that could be used as a blood-based biomarker. Alongside healthy, CLL and autoimmune hepatitis controls, autoimmune cytopenia patients had their peripheral blood TRB and IGH repertoires sequenced at active disease and again during treatment follow-up.

The CDR3 spans 17 residues, from the cysteine through the phenylalanine. No coding sequence is recorded. CDR1 and CDR2 (ENHRY, SYGVKD) derive from the germline V gene. In regard to this clonotype: The antigen this receptor binds is unknown.

Results and caveats for the whole study, not just this receptor: The cluster-lack signature was not observed for secondary cytopenia versus CLL, as the signature was apparently masked by the dominant lymphoma-associated repertoire. The T cell clusters were defined in silico only, and their functional role remained to be validated experimentally. GLIPH results suggested that primary autoimmune cytopenia patients were missing physiological T cell clusters, with 50 to 55 clusters found only in healthy donors compared with approximately 16 found only in patients. TRB repertoire shifts, with less even repertoires in secondary cytopenia and CLL, mostly reflected lymphoma bias rather than autoimmunity. Healthy donors showed almost three-fold more exclusive TRB clusters than active autoimmune hepatitis patients, consistent with an autoimmunity-wide signature.

To amplify TRB rearrangements, a touch-down multiplex PCR protocol was run with the TRB-A and TRB-B primer pools combined in a single tube. Illumina adapters and sample indices were added to the amplicons through two consecutive PCR reactions performed with Phusion HS II polymerase. The amplicons were gel-purified using the NucleoSpin Gel and PCR Clean-up kit, after which quantification was performed by Qubit and quality was checked on an Agilent 2100 Bioanalyzer. Sequencing of the libraries was performed on an Illumina MiSeq with 600-cycle, single-indexed, paired-end runs. Per the original workflow: MiXCR version 2.1.12, together with the default MiXCR reference library, was used to align and assemble the TRB reads. Each unique CDR3 nucleotide sequence defined a clone, and only productive sequences with at least two reads were analysed. To assess repertoire diversity, an R script computed alpha-parameterized diversity profiles (alpha 0 to 5), which included the Shannon (alpha 1) and Simpson (alpha 2) indices. The tcR package was used to compute combinatorial TRB VJ usage, which was then compared between cohorts by principal component analysis with ade4. GLIPH was used to cluster TCRbeta CDR3s in pairs of cohorts matched for age and read depth, and a Wilcoxon test was used to compare cluster frequencies. After TCRdb reprocessed the reads, each CDR3 protein sequence was kept as one row, without DNA. These V and J calls derive from TCRdb rather than the authors' analysis. This sample's table contains 6,000 to 9,000 distinct CDR3 sequences. The ten top clones hold more than 15% of the sample.

For each sample, TRB amplification used roughly 270 ng of peripheral blood genomic DNA, equal to 35,000 to 40,000 genome equivalents. This chain is built from TRBV10-3 and TRBJ2-7; TCRdb lists TRBD1, though no DNA is available to test this call. Specimen: peripheral blood. The sequence was obtained from a human donor with an autoimmune cytopenia or autoimmune hepatitis (not recorded which). The CDR3 reads CAISESLTGNKSYEQYF.